A selection of T cell receptor beta chains follows, all from one sample in a study of blood T cell repertoires in COVID-19. TCRdb keeps only in-frame clones here, not all; method: immunoSEQ multiplex PCR. The sample records approximately 170,000 clones, roughly 90% being singletons. Material for sequencing was peripheral blood. Receptor source: a man aged 55-75 years with active or convalescent COVID-19. Each CDR3 is given with its conserved first and last residue. Each record gives: J gene, V gene, CDR3 length, D gene, CDR3 DNA, CDR3 protein. D genes are given only for firm matches.

j_gene: TRBJ2-2; v_gene: TRBV6-5; len: 16; d_gene: TRBD1; CDR3nt: TGTGCCAGCAGTTTGACAGGGGGGCGGAACACCGGGGAGCTGTTTTTT; CDR3aa: CASSLTGGRNTGELFF
j_gene: TRBJ1-6; v_gene: TRBV6-5; len: 15; d_gene: -; CDR3nt: TGTGCCAGCTCCAACCTCGAGACAGGCAATTCACCCCTCCACTTT; CDR3aa: CASSNLETGNSPLHF
j_gene: TRBJ2-2; v_gene: TRBV27; len: 16; d_gene: -; CDR3nt: TGTGCCAGCAGTCTGAGGGTTCCTAGCCTCACCGGGGAGCTGTTTTTT; CDR3aa: CASSLRVPSLTGELFF
j_gene: TRBJ2-3; v_gene: TRBV7-2; len: 17; d_gene: TRBD2; CDR3nt: TGTGCCAGCAGCTTCGAGGGAGGGAGGAGGCGAGCAGATACGCAGTATTTT; CDR3aa: CASSFEGGRRRADTQYF
j_gene: TRBJ1-1; v_gene: TRBV7-8; len: 16; d_gene: -; CDR3nt: TGTGCCAGCAGCTTATTCAGTTCCCACCGGGACACTGAAGCTTTCTTT; CDR3aa: CASSLFSSHRDTEAFF
j_gene: TRBJ2-1; v_gene: TRBV12-3/TRBV12-4; len: 13; d_gene: TRBD1; CDR3nt: TGTGCCAGCAGTCCGGGACAGGGGGGTGAGCAGTTCTTC; CDR3aa: CASSPGQGGEQFF
j_gene: TRBJ1-5; v_gene: TRBV6-1; len: 18; d_gene: -; CDR3nt: TGTGCCAGCAGTGTGTCGGTAGGGGTGCAATCTTCTAATCAGCCCCAGCATTTT; CDR3aa: CASSVSVGVQSSNQPQHF
j_gene: TRBJ2-5; v_gene: TRBV3-1/TRBV3-2; len: 12; d_gene: -; CDR3nt: TGTGCCAGCAGCCAGTATCGGGAGACCCAGTACTTC; CDR3aa: CASSQYRETQYF
j_gene: TRBJ2-1; v_gene: TRBV3-1/TRBV3-2; len: 17; d_gene: TRBD2; CDR3nt: TGTGCCAGCAGCCAAGAAGCCTTAGCGGGAGGAAGGAATGAGCAGTTCTTC; CDR3aa: CASSQEALAGGRNEQFF
j_gene: TRBJ2-7; v_gene: TRBV19; len: 16; d_gene: TRBD1; CDR3nt: TGTGCCAGTAGTATCAATACCGGGACAGGAGCGTCCGAGCAGTACTTC; CDR3aa: CASSINTGTGASEQYF
j_gene: TRBJ1-5; v_gene: TRBV24-1; len: 18; d_gene: -; CDR3nt: TGTGCCACCAGTGTCCTCTCACCGGGGCAGGGGAGCAATCAGCCCCAGCATTTT; CDR3aa: CATSVLSPGQGSNQPQHF
j_gene: TRBJ2-1; v_gene: TRBV11-2; len: 16; d_gene: TRBD2; CDR3nt: TGTGCCAGCAGCTCCCGACTAGCGGGAGGTCTCAATGAGCAGTTCTTC; CDR3aa: CASSSRLAGGLNEQFF
j_gene: TRBJ1-2; v_gene: TRBV5-1; len: 13; d_gene: -; CDR3nt: TGCGCCAGCAGCCAACAGGGAGACTATGGCTACACCTTC; CDR3aa: CASSQQGDYGYTF
j_gene: TRBJ1-6; v_gene: TRBV9; len: 14; d_gene: -; CDR3nt: TGTGCCAGCAGCGTAGGAGGCTATAATTCACCCCTCCACTTT; CDR3aa: CASSVGGYNSPLHF
j_gene: TRBJ2-7; v_gene: TRBV6-5; len: 15; d_gene: TRBD2; CDR3nt: TGTGCCAGCAGACGCAAGCGGGAGAATTCTCTAGAGCAGTACTTC; CDR3aa: CASRRKRENSLEQYF
j_gene: TRBJ2-7; v_gene: TRBV4-1; len: 17; d_gene: TRBD2; CDR3nt: TGCGCCAGCAGCCAAGAAAATCTTGTGACTAGCCCCTACGAGCAGTACTTC; CDR3aa: CASSQENLVTSPYEQYF
j_gene: TRBJ2-5; v_gene: TRBV10-1; len: 16; d_gene: TRBD2; CDR3nt: TGCGCCAGCAGTGAACCCGGGACTAGCGGGAAAGAGACCCAGTACTTC; CDR3aa: CASSEPGTSGKETQYF
j_gene: TRBJ1-5; v_gene: TRBV3-1/TRBV3-2; len: 14; d_gene: -; CDR3nt: TGTGCCAGCAGCATGGACGAGGGATCACAGCCCCAGCATTTT; CDR3aa: CASSMDEGSQPQHF